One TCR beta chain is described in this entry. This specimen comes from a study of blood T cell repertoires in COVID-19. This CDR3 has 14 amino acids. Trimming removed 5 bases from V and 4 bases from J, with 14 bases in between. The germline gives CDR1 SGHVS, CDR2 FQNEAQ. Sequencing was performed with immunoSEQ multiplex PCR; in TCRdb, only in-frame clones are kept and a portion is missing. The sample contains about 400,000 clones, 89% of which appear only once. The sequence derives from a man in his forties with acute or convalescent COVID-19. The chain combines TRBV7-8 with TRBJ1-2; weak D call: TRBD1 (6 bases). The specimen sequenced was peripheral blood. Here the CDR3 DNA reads TGTGCCAGCAGCCAGCGGGGGGGGGCCTATGGCTACACCTTC. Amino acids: CASSQRGGAYGYTF.